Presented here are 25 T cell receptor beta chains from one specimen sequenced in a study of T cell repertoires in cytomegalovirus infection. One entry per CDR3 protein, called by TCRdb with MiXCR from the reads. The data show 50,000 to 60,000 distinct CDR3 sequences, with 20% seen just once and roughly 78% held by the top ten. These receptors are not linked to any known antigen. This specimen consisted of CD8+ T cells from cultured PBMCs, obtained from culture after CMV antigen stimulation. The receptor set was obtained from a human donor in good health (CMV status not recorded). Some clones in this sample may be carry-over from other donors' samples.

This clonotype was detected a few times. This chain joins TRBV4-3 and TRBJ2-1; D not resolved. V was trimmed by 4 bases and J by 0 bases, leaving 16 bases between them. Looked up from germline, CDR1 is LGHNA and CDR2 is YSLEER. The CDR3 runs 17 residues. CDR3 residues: CASSPFDFYSSYNEQFF. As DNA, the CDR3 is TGCGCCAGCAGCCCTTTTGACTTCTATAGCTCCTACAATGAGCAGTTCTTC.

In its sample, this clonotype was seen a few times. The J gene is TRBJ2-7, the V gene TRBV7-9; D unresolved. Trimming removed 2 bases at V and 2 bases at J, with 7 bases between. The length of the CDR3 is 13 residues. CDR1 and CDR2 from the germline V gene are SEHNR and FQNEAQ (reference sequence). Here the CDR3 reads CASSLSTPYEQYF. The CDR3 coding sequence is TGTGCCAGCAGCTTATCTACTCCCTACGAGCAGTACTTC.

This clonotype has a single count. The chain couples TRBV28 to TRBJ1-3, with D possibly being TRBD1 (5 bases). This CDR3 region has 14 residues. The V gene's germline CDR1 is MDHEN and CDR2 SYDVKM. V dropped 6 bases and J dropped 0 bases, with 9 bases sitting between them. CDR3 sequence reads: CASRPGVSGNTIYF. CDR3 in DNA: TGTGCCAGCAGGCCGGGGGTCTCTGGAAACACCATATATTTT.

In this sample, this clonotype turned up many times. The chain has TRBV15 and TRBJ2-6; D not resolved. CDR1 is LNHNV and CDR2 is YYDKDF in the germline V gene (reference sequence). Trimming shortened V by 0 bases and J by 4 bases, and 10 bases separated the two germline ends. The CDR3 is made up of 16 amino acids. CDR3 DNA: TGTGCCACCAGCAGAGAAGGATCGTCCGGGGCCAACGTCCTGACTTTC. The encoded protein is CATSREGSSGANVLTF.

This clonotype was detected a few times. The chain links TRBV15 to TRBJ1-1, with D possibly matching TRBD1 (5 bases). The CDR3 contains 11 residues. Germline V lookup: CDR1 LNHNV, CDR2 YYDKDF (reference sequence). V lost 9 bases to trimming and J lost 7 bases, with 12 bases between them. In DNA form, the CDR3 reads TGTGCCACGCGGGGGAACGGTGAAGCTTTCTTT. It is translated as CATRGNGEAFF.

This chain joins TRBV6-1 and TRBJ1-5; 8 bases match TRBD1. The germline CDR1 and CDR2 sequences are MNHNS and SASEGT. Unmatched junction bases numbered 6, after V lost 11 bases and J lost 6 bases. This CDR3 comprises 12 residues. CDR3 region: CAEHRGGQPQHF. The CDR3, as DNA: TGTGCCGAACACAGGGGGGGTCAGCCCCAGCATTTT.

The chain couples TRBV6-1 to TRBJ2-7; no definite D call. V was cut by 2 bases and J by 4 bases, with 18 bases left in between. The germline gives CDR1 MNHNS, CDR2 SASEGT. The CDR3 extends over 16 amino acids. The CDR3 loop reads CASSEKHGHGGYEQYF. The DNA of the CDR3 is TGTGCCAGCAGTGAAAAGCATGGGCACGGCGGATACGAGCAGTACTTC.

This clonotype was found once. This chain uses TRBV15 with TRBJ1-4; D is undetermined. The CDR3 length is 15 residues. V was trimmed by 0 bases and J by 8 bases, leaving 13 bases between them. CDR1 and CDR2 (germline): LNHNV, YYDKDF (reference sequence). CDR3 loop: CATSREGSSSEKLFF. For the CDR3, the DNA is TGTGCCACCAGCAGAGAAGGGTCCAGTTCGGAAAAACTGTTTTTT.

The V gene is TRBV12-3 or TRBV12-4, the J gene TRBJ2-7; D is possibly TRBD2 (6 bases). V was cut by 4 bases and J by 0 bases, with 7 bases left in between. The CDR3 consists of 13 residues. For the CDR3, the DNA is TGTGCCAGCAGTTACGGGGGCTCCTACGAGCAGTACTTC. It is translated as CASSYGGSYEQYF.

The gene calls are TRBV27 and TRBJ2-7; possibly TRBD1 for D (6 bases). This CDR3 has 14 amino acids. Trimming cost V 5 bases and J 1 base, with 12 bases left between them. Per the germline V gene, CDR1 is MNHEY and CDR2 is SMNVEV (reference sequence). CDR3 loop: CASSPAGQSYEQYF. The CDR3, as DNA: TGTGCCAGCAGTCCCGCAGGACAGTCCTACGAGCAGTACTTC.

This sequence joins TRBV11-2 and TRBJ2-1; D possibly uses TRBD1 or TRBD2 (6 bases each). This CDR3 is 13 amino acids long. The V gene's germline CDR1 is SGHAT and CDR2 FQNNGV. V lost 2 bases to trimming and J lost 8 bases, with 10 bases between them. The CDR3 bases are TGTGCCAGCAGCTTATGGGGGGCCCATGAGCAGTTCTTC. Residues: CASSLWGAHEQFF.

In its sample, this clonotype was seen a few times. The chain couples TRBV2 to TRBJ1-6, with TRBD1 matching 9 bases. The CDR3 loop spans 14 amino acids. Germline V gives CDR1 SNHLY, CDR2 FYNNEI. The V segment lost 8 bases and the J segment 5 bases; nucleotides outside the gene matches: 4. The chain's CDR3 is CASWDRADNSPLHF. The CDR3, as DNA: TGTGCCAGCTGGGACAGGGCAGATAATTCACCCCTCCACTTT. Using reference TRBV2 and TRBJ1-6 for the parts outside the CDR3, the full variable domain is EPEVTQTPSHQVTQMGQEVILRCVPISNHLYFYWYRQILGQKVEFLVSFYNNEISEKSEIFDDQFSVERPDGSNFTLKIRSTKLEDSAMYFCASWDRADNSPLHFGNGTRLTVT.

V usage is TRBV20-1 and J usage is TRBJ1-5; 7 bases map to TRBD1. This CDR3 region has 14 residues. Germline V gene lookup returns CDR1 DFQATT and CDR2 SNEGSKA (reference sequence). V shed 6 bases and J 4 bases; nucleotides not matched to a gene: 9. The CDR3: CSALGTASNQPQHF. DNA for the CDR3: TGCAGTGCCTTAGGGACAGCCAGTAATCAGCCCCAGCATTTT.

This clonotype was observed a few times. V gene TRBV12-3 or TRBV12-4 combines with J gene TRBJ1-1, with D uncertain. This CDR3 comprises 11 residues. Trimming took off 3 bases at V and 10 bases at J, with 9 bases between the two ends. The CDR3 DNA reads TGTGCCAGCAGTTTTTCGGCTAGAGCTTTCTTT. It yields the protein CASSFSARAFF.

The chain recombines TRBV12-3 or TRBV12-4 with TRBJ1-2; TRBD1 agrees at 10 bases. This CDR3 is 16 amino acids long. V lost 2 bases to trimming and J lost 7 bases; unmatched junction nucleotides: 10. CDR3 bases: TGTGCCAGCAGTTTACTACCATCCGGGACAGGGGCTGGCTACACCTTC. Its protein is CASSLLPSGTGAGYTF.

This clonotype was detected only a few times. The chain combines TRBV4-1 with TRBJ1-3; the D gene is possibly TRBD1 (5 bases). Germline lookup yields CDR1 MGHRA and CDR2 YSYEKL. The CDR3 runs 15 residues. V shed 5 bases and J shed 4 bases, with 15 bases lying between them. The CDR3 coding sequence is TGCGCCAGCAGCGCCTCAGACAGAGCGGGAAACACCATATATTTT. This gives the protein CASSASDRAGNTIYF.

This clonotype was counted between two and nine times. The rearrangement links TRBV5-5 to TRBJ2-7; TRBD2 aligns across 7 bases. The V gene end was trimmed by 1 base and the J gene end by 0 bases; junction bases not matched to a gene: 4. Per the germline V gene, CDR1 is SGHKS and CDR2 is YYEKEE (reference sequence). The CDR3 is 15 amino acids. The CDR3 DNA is TGTGCCAGCAGCTTGAGGCTAGCGGTCTCCTACGAGCAGTACTTC. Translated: CASSLRLAVSYEQYF.

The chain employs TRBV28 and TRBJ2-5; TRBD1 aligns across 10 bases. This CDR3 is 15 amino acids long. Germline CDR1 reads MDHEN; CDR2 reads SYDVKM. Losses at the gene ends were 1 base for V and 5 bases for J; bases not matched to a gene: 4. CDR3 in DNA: TGTGCCAGCAGTTTATTAACGGACAGGGGGGAGACCCAGTACTTC. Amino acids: CASSLLTDRGETQYF.

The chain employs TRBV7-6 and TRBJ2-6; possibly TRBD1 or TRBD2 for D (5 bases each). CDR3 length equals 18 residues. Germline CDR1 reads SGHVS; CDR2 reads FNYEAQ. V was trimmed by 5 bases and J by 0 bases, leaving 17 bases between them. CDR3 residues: CASSPRDGMDSGANVLTF. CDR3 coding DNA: TGTGCCAGCAGCCCCCGGGACGGGATGGACTCTGGGGCCAACGTCCTGACTTTC.

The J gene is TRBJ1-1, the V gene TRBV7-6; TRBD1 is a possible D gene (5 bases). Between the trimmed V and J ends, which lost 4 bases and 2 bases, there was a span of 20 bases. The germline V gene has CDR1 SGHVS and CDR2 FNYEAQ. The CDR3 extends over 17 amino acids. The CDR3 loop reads CASSSQGRHASNTEAFF. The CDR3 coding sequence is TGTGCCAGCAGCTCCCAGGGTCGACACGCTTCCAACACTGAAGCTTTCTTT.

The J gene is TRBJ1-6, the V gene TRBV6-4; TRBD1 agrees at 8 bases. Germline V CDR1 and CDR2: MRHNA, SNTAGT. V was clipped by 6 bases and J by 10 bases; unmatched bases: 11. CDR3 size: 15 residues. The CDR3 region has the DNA TGTGCCAGCAGCCTAGACGACAGGGGAGACTCACCCCTCCACTTT. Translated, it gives CASSLDDRGDSPLHF.

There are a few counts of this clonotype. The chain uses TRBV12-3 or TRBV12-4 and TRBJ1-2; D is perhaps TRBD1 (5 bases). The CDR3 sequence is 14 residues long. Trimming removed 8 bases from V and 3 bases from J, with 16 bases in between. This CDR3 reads CASHPGGAYYGYTF. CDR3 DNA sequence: TGTGCCAGCCACCCGGGAGGGGCATACTATGGCTACACCTTC.

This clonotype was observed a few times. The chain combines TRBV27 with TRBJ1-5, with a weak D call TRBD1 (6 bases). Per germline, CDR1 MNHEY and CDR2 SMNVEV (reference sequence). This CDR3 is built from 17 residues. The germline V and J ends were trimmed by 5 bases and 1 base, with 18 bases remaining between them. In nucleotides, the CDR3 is TGTGCCAGCAGTCCAAACATCAGGGGAGGGAGCAATCAGCCCCAGCATTTT. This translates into CASSPNIRGGSNQPQHF.

The CDR3 DNA sequence: TGTGCCAGCACCCTGGACAGGTACCAAGAGACCCAGTACTTC. Its translation: CASTLDRYQETQYF. The J gene is TRBJ2-5, the V gene TRBV12-3 or TRBV12-4; 7 nucleotides align to TRBD1. J lost 0 bases, V lost 7 bases, and 5 bases had no gene match. The CDR3 is 14 residues long.

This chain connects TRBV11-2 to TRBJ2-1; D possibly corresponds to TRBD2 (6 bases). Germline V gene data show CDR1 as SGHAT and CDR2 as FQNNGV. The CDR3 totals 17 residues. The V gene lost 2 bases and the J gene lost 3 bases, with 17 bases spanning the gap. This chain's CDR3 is CASSLTGVPNRYNEQFF. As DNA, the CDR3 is TGTGCCAGCAGCTTAACGGGGGTTCCGAACCGCTACAATGAGCAGTTCTTC.